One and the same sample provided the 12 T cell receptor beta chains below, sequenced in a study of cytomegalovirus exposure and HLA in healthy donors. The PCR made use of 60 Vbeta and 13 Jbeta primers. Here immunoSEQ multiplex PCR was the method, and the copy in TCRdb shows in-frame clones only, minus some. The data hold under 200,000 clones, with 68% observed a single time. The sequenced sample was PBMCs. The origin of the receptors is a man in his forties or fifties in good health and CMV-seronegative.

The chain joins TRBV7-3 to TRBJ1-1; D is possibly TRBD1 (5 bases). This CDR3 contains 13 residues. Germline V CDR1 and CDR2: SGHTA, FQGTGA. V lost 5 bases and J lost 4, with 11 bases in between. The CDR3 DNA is TGTGCCAGCAGCCTAGGAGGGACCACTGAAGCTTTCTTT. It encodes CASSLGGTTEAFF.

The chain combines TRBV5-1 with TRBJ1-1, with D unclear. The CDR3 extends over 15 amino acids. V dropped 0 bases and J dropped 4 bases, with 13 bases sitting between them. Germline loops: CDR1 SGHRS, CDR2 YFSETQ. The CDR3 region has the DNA TGCGCCAGCAGCTTGGAAGGGAGTTTGGGCACTGAAGCTTTCTTT. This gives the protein CASSLEGSLGTEAFF.

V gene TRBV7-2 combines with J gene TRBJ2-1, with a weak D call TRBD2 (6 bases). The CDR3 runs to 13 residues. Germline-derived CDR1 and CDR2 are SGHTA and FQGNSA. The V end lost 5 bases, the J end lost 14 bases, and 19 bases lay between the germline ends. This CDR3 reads CASSPPEGRWEFF. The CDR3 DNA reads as TGTGCCAGCAGCCCTCCGGAGGGGCGGTGGGAGTTCTTC.

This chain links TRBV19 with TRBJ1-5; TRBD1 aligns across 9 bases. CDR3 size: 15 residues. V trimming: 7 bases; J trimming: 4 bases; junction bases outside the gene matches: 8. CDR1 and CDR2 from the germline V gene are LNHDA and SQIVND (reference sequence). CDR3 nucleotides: TGTGCCAGTACCAGGACAGGGGCTAGAAATCAGCCCCAGCATTTT. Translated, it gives CASTRTGARNQPQHF.

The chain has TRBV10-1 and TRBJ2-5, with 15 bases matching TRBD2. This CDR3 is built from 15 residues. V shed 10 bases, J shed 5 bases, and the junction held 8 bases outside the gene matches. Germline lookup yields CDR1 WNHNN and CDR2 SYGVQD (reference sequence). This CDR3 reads CANGLAGGPWETQYF. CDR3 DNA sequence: TGCGCCAACGGACTAGCGGGGGGGCCCTGGGAGACCCAGTACTTC.

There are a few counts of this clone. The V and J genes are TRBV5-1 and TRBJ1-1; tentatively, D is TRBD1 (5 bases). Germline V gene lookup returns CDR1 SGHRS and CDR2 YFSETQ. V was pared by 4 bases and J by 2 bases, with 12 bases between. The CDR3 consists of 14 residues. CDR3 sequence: CASSSSTANTEAFF. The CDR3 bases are TGCGCCAGCAGCAGTTCGACAGCAAACACTGAAGCTTTCTTT. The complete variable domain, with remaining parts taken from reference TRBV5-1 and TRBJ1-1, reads KAGVTQTPRYLIKTRGQQVTLSCSPISGHRSVSWYQQTPGQGLQFLFEYFSETQRNKGNFPGRFSGRQFSNSRSEMNVSTLELGDSALYLCASSSSTANTEAFFGQGTRLTVV.

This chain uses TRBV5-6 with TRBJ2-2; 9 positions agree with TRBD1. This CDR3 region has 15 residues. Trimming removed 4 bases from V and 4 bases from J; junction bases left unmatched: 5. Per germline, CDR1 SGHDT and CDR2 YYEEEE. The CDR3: CASSARDRATGELFF. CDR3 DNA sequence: TGTGCCAGCAGCGCGCGGGACAGGGCCACCGGGGAGCTGTTTTTT.

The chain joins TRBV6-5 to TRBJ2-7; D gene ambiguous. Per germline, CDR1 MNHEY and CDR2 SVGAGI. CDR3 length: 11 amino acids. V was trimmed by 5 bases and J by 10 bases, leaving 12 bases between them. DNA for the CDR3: TGTGCCAGCAGTCAGGAACGTCACCAGTACTTC. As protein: CASSQERHQYF.

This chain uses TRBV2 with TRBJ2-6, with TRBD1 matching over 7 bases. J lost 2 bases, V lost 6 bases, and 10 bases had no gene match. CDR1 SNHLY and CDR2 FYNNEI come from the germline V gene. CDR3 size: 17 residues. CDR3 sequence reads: CASRRGTASPGANVLTF. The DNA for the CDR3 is TGTGCCAGCAGAAGGGGGACAGCCTCCCCTGGGGCCAACGTCCTGACTTTC.

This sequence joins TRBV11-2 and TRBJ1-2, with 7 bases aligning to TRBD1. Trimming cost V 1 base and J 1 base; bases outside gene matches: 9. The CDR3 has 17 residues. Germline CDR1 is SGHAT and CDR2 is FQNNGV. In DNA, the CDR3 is TGTGCCAGCAGCTTAGTTCCTGGGACAGCTAATAACTATGGCTACACCTTC. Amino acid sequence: CASSLVPGTANNYGYTF.

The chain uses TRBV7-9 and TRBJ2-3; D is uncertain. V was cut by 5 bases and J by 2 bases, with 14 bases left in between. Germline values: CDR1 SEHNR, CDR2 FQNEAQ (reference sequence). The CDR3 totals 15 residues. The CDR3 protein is CASSPLEEITDTQYF. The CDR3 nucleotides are TGTGCCAGCAGCCCACTCGAGGAGATCACAGATACGCAGTATTTT.

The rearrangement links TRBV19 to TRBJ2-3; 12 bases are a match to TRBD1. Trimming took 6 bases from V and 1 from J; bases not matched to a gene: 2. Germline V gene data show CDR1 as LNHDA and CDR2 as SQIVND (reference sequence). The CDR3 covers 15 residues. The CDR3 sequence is CASRGQGAGTDTQYF. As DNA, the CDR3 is TGTGCCAGTAGGGGACAGGGGGCGGGCACAGATACGCAGTATTTT.